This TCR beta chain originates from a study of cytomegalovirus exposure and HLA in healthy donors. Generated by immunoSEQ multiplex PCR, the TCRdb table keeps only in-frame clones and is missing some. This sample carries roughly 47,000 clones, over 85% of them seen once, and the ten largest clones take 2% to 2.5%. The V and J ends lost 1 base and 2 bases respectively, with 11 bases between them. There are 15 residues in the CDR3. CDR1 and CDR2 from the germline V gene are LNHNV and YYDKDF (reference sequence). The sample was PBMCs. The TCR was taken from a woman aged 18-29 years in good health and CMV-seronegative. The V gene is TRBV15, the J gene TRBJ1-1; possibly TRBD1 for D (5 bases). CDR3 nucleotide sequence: TGTGCCACCAGCAGAGGCGGGGGGATCAACACTGAAGCTTTCTTT. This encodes CATSRGGGINTEAFF.